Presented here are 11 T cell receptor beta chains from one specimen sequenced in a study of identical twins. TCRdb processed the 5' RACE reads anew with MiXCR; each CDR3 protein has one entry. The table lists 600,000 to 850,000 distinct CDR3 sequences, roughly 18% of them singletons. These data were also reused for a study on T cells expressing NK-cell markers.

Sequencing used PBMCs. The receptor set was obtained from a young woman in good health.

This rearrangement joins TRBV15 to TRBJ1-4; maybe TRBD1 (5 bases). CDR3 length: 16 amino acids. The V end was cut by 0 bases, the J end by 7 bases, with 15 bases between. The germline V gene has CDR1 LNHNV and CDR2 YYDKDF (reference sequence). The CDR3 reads CATSRDLGLNSEKLFF. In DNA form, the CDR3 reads TGTGCCACCAGCAGAGATCTGGGACTTAACAGTGAAAAACTGTTTTTT. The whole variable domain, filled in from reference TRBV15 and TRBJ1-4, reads DAMVIQNPRYQVTQFGKPVTLSCSQTLNHNVMYWYQQKSSQAPKLLFHYYDKDFNNEADTPDNFQSRRPNTSFCFLDIRSPGLGDTAMYLCATSRDLGLNSEKLFFGSGTQLSVL.

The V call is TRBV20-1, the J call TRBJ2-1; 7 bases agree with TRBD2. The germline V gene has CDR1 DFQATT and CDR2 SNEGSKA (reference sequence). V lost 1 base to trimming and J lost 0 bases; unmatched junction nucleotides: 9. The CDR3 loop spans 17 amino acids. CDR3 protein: CSARGVGRPSSYNEQFF. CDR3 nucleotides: TGCAGTGCTAGAGGAGTCGGGAGGCCTAGCTCCTACAATGAGCAGTTCTTC.

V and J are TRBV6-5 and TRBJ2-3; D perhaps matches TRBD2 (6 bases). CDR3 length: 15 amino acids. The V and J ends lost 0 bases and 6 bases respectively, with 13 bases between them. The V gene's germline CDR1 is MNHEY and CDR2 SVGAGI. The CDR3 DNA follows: TGTGCCAGCAGTTACTCCGCCGCCGCGGGGGATACGCAGTATTTT. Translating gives CASSYSAAAGDTQYF.

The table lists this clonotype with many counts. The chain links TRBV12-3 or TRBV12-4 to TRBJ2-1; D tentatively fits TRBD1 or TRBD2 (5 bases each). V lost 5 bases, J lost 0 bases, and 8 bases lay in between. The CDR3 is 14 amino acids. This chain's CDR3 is CASSRGGSYNEQFF. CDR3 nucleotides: TGTGCCAGCAGTCGGGGCGGCTCCTACAATGAGCAGTTCTTC.

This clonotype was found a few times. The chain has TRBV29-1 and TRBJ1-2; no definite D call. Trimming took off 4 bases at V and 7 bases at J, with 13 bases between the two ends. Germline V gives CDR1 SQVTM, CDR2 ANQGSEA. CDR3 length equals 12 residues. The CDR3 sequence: CSVVWSSGGYTF. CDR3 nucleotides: TGCAGCGTTGTCTGGTCCTCGGGTGGCTACACCTTC.

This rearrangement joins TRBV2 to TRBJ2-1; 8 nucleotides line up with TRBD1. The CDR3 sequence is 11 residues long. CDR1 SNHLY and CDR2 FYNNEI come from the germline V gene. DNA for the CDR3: TGTGTCGACCGAGGCGGGGACAGGTTGTTCTTC. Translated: CVDRGGDRLFF.

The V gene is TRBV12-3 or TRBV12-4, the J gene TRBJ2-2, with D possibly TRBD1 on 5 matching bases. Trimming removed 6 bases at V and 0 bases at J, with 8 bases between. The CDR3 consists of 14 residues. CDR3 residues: CASRTAANTGELFF. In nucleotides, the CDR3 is TGTGCCAGCAGGACAGCCGCGAACACCGGGGAGCTGTTTTTT.

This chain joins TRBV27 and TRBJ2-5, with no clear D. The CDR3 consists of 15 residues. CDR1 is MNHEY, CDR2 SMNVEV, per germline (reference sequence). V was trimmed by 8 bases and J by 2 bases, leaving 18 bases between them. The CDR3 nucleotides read TGTGCCAGCGGTCCCGGCGCAGGCCTTCAAGAGACCCAGTACTTC. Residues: CASGPGAGLQETQYF.

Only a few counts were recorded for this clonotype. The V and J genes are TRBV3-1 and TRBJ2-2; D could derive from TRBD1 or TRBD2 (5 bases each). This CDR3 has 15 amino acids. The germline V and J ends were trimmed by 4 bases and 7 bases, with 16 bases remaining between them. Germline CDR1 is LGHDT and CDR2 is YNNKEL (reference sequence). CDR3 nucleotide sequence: TGTGCCAGCAGCCTCTTACCCCAGGGACGCGGGGAGCTGTTTTTT. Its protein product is CASSLLPQGRGELFF.

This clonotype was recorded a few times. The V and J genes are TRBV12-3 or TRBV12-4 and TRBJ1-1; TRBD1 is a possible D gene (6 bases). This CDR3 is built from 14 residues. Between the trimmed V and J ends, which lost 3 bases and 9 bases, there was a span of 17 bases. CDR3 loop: CASSFKGGGGQAFF. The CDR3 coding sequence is TGTGCCAGCAGTTTCAAAGGCGGTGGGGGGCAAGCTTTCTTT.

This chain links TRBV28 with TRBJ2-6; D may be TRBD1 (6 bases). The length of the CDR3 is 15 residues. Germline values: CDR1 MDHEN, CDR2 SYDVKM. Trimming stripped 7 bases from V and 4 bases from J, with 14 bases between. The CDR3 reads CASTSLRGGANVLTF. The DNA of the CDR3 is TGTGCCAGCACCTCACTGAGGGGGGGGGCCAACGTCCTGACTTTC.